This TCR beta chain was profiled in a study of regulatory T cells in long-lasting Graves disease. Whole-study results and caveats: Repertoires from persistent disease leaned toward TRBV28, TRBJ1-2 and TRBJ2-5. Persistent Graves' patients showed less TCR diversity than newly diagnosed ones.

At least ten counts were recorded for this clonotype. Its specificity is not known. Indicated time point: newly diagnosed GD, antithyroid drugs for less than 3 months. The TCR library was prepared using RNA isolated from PBMCs. Library construction for TCR beta used iRepertoire HTBI primers and Arm-PCR of CDR3 regions. TCRdb re-derived calls from the multiplex PCR reads in MiXCR, one entry per CDR3 protein. The sample includes 400,000 to 650,000 distinct CDR3 sequences, 15% to 20% of them seen just once. V was trimmed by 6 bases and J by 7 bases, leaving 12 bases between them. CDR3 length: 13 residues. These data also formed part of another study, on T cells in Graves' hyperthyroidism and ophthalmopathy. From that study: Ophthalmopathy stood apart from stable hyperthyroidism in a 13 V-J model.

Specimen: peripheral blood mononuclear cells (PBMCs), collected at new diagnosis, from a patient treated with antithyroid drugs. This sequence joins TRBV12-3 or TRBV12-4 and TRBJ2-2; maybe TRBD1 (5 bases). The clonotype originates from a woman aged 40 to 65 with Graves disease. In nucleotides, the CDR3 is TGTGCCAGCAGGGACAAGTCTATCGGGGAGCTGTTTTTT. Protein product: CASRDKSIGELFF.